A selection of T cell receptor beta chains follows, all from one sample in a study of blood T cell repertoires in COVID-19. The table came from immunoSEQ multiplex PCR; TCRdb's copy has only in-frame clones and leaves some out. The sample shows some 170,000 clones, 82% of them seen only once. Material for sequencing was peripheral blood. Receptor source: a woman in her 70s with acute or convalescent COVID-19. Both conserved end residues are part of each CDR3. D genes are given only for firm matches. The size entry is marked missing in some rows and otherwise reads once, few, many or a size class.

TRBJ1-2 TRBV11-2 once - TGTGCCAGCAGCTTAGGCAGAGCGGGCTATGGCTACACCTTC CASSLGRAGYGYTF
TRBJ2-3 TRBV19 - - TGTGCCAGTAGTATACCCGGGAACACAGATACGCAGTATTTT CASSIPGNTDTQYF
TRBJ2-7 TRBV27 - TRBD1 TGTGCCAGCAGTTTTATCCCGACAGGGGGGCTACCCTACGAGCAGTACTTC CASSFIPTGGLPYEQYF
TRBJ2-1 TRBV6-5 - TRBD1 TGTGCCAGCACCTTGACAGGGTATGAGCAGTTCTTC CASTLTGYEQFF
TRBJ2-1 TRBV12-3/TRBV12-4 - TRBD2 TGTGCCAGCAGCCCCCTAGCGGGAGAGAAGTTCTTC CASSPLAGEKFF
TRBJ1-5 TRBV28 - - TGTGCCAGCAGAAATTCCGGGACACTCAATCAGCCCCAGCATTTT CASRNSGTLNQPQHF
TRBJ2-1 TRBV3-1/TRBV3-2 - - TGTGCCAGCAGCCTAAGCCCAGCGGGCCCCGCTGGCAGTGAGCAGTTCTTC CASSLSPAGPAGSEQFF
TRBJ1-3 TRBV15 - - TGTGCCACCAGCAGGCTTCAACAGGATCCCTCTGGAAACACCATATATTTT CATSRLQQDPSGNTIYF
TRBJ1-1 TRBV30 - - TGTGCCTGGAGGCCACAGAACACTGAAGCTTTCTTT CAWRPQNTEAFF
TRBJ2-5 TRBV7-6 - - TGTGCCAGCAGCTGGTCTGGGGAGAAGAACGCCCAAGAGACCCAGTACTTC CASSWSGEKNAQETQYF
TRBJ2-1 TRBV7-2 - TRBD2 TGTGCCAGCACCGCCAGCGGGGGGGCAAACAATGAGCAGTTCTTC CASTASGGANNEQFF
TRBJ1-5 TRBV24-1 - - TGTGCCACCGAACCACACAATCAGCCCCAGCATTTT CATEPHNQPQHF
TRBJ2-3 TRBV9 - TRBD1 TGTGCCAGCAGCGGACGCCAAGGGGGCAAGGGAGATACGCAGTATTTT CASSGRQGGKGDTQYF
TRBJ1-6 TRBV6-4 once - TGTGCCAGCAGTCTTCAGGGTATGGGTTCACCCCTCCACTTT CASSLQGMGSPLHF
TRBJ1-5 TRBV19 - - TGTGCCAGTAGTATAGGAGGCGGGCCCCAGCATTTT CASSIGGGPQHF
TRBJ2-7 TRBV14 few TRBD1 TGTGCCAGCAGCCAAGGGAGGACAGGTCCCTACGAGCAGTACTTC CASSQGRTGPYEQYF
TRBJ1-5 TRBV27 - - TGTGCCAGCAGTCGGATATCCGGGAAGCCCCAGCATTTT CASSRISGKPQHF
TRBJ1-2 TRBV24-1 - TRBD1 TGTGCCACCAGTGAGGGGACAGCATATGGCTACACCTTC CATSEGTAYGYTF
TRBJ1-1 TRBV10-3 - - TGTGCCATCGGAGAAGACACTGAAGCTTTCTTT CAIGEDTEAFF
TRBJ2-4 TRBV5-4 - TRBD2 TGTGCCAGCAGCTTCCGGGGGGGCCCGGACATTCAGTACTTC CASSFRGGPDIQYF
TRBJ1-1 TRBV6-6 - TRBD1 TGTGCCAGCAGTTTACCCAGGACAGGGTGGACTGAAGCTTTCTTT CASSLPRTGWTEAFF
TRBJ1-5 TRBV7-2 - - TGTGCCAGCAGCTTAGTATCAGGGGTCAATCAGCCCCAGCATTTT CASSLVSGVNQPQHF
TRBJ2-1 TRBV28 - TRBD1 TGTGCCAGCAGTTTAGGGACAGGTAACCCCTACAATGAGCAGTTCTTC CASSLGTGNPYNEQFF
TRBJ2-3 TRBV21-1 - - TGTGCCAGCAGCAACCCCTCAGGACAGTACACAGATACGCAGTATTTT CASSNPSGQYTDTQYF
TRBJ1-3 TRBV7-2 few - TGTGCCAGCAGCTTAGGAGTTCGGAACACCATATATTTT CASSLGVRNTIYF
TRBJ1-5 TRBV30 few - TGTGCCTGGAGTGTATTTGGGGGGGGACAGCCCCAGCATTTT CAWSVFGGGQPQHF
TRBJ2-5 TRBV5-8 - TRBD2 TGTGCCAGCAGCTTGGGGACTAGCGGGAGGGAAGAGACCCAGTACTTC CASSLGTSGREETQYF
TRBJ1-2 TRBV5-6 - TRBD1 TGTGCCAGCAGCAGGAGGGACAGGGGGGCTCCCTATGGCTACACCTTC CASSRRDRGAPYGYTF
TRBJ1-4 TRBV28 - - TGTGCCAGCAGTTTACAGGGGTTTGGTGAAAAACTGTTTTTT CASSLQGFGEKLFF
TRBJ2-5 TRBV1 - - TGCACCAGCAGCCAAGAGCTAGCGGGGACAGAGACCCAGTACTTC CTSSQELAGTETQYF
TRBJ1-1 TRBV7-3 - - TGTGCCAGCAGCAATCAGGGAGGATACACTGAAGCTTTCTTT CASSNQGGYTEAFF
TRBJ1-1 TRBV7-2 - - TGTGCCAGCAGCCTCCACGGGGGAGACACTGAAGCTTTCTTT CASSLHGGDTEAFF
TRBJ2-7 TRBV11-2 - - TGTGCCAGCAGCTTAGAAAGGGGATTCACCTACGAGCAGTACTTC CASSLERGFTYEQYF
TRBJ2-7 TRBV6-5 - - TGTGCCAGCAGTACCCAGCGAAGGGGCGGAGAGCAGTACTTC CASSTQRRGGEQYF
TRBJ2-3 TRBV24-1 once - TGTGCCACCAGCGGGGACACTGCAGATACGCAGTATTTT CATSGDTADTQYF
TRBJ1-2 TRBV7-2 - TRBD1 TGTGCCAGCAGCCTCACGACGGAAGACAGGGGGACAGGTGGCTACACCTTC CASSLTTEDRGTGGYTF
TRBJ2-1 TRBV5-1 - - TGCGCCAGCAGCTTGGGTGACAGGCACGGCAATGAGCAGTTCTTC CASSLGDRHGNEQFF
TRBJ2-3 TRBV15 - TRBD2 TGTGCCACCAGCACCTATGCCGGGACTAGCGGGATCCTTGGCACAGATACGCAGTATTTT CATSTYAGTSGILGTDTQYF
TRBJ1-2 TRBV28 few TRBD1 TGTGCCAGCACCGATCGCCCGGACAGGGGGGCTGGCTACACCTTC CASTDRPDRGAGYTF
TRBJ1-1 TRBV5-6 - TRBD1 TGTGCCAGCAGCTCCCCGACAGGGCTAATCACTGAAGCTTTCTTT CASSSPTGLITEAFF
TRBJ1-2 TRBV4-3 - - TGCGCCAGCAGCCAAGGTGACGCGGGGATCTACAGCTACACCTTC CASSQGDAGIYSYTF
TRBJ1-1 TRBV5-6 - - TGTGCCAGCAGCCGGGAGGGGTCACGGATGAACACTGAAGCTTTCTTT CASSREGSRMNTEAFF
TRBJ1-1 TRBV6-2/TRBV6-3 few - TGTGCCAGCAGTTCCCAGGGAGGGAGAACTGAAGCTTTCTTT CASSSQGGRTEAFF
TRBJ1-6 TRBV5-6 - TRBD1 TGTGCCAGCAGCTTGGGACAGGGGTTTGGTTCACCCCTCCACTTT CASSLGQGFGSPLHF
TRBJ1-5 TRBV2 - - TGTGCCAGCAGTGGGAGCCTGGCGGATCAGCCCCAGCATTTT CASSGSLADQPQHF
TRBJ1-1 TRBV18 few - TGTGCCAGCTCACCATCAAGGAGCACTGAAGCTTTCTTT CASSPSRSTEAFF
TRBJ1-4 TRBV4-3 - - TGCGCCAGCAGCCAAGATATCGGGAGGGAAAAACTGTTTTTT CASSQDIGREKLFF
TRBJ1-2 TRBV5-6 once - TGTGCCAGCAGCGCCCTTGGGGGGAGCGAACCGGGTGGCTACACCTTC CASSALGGSEPGGYTF
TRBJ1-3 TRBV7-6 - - TGTGCCAGCAGCCGAGGGTTGTTGGGCCTCTCTGGAAACACCATATATTTT CASSRGLLGLSGNTIYF
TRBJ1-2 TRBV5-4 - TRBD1 TGTGCCAGCAGCTCTGGACAGGGTCCTTATGGCTACACCTTC CASSSGQGPYGYTF
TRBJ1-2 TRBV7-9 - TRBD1 TGTGCCAGCAGCTTAGCGGGGGACAGGAACTATGGCTACACCTTC CASSLAGDRNYGYTF
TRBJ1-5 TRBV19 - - TGTGCCAGTAGTATAGACCCAGGGACACGGGCCCAGGGGCCCCAGCATTTT CASSIDPGTRAQGPQHF
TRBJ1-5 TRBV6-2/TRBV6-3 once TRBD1 TGTGCCAGCAGTTACCTCCGGGACAGTTATAATCAGCCCCAGCATTTT CASSYLRDSYNQPQHF
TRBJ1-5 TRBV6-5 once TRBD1 TGTGCCAGCAGCTCGGGACAGGGAGGCAATCAGCCCCAGCATTTT CASSSGQGGNQPQHF
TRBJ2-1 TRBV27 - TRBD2 TGTGCCAGCAGTCCGCTAGCGGTAAGCTCCTACAATGAGCAGTTCTTC CASSPLAVSSYNEQFF
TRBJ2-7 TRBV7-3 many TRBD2 TGTGCCAGCTCCCTAAGCGGGGGCGAGCAGTACTTC CASSLSGGEQYF
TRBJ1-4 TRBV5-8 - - TGTGCCAGCAGCATCGGGACATCTGCAACTAATGAAAAACTGTTTTTT CASSIGTSATNEKLFF
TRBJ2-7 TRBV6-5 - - TGTGCCAGCAGCCCGAAGGGGGCGGGGGAGCAGTACTTC CASSPKGAGEQYF
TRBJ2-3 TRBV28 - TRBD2 TGTGCCAGCCGGGGCCCGGGAGGCCCGGATACGCAGTATTTT CASRGPGGPDTQYF
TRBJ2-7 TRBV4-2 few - TGTGCCAGCAGCCAAGAAAGGGGTCCCTACGAGCAGTACTTC CASSQERGPYEQYF